This T cell receptor (beta chain) was recovered during a study of blood T cell repertoires in COVID-19. Across the whole study: Nucleic acid was either cDNA or gDNA, and it came from T cells, B-cell-depleted T cells, or PBMCs.

Authors' analysis steps: For nucleated cells, counts were estimated from reference gene primer amplification. The protocol was immunoSEQ multiplex PCR, while the TCRdb copy is restricted to in-frame clones and leaves out a portion. That table supplies the V and J calls and clone size; D and trimming were determined from the DNA. The table shows approximately 100,000 clones, with 89% occurring only once. The V gene's germline CDR1 is SGHRS and CDR2 YFSETQ. Trimming left V 4 bases short and J 8 bases short, with 12 bases between. The CDR3 totals 12 residues. The sequenced sample was peripheral blood. This sequence joins TRBV5-1 and TRBJ1-2; D perhaps matches TRBD1 (5 bases). The origin of this receptor is a woman of 80 years or more in a cohort sampled during active COVID-19. DNA for the CDR3: TGCGCCAGCAGCCTAGATCCAGGGGGCTACACCTTC. Amino acid sequence: CASSLDPGGYTF.